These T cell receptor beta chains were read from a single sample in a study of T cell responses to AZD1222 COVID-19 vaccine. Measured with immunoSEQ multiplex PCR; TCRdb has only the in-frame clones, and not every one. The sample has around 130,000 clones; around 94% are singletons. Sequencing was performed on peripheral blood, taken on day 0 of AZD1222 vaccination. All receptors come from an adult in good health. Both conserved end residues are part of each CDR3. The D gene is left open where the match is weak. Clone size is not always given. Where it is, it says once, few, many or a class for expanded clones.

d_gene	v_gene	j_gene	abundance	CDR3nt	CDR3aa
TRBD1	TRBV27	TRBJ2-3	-	TGTGCCAGCAGTTTAGTGCGGACAGGGGGCACAGATACGCAGTATTTT	CASSLVRTGGTDTQYF
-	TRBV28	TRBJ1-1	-	TGTGCCAGCAGTCCAGGGGCGTCTACTTCGCGCACTGAAGCTTTCTTT	CASSPGASTSRTEAFF
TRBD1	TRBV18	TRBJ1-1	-	TGTGCCAGCTCACCCTACGATACAGGGGGGACTGAAGCTTTCTTT	CASSPYDTGGTEAFF
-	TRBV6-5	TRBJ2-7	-	TGTGCCAGCAGTTACTCGAGGCGTACGGGAAGCGAGCAGTACTTC	CASSYSRRTGSEQYF
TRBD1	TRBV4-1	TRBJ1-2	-	TGCGCCAGCAGCCCGACAGGGACGGGCACCTTC	CASSPTGTGTF
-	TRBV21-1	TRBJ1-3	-	TGTGCCAGCAGCAAACGTGGGCCAGGGGTACATAGAACTGGAAACACCATATATTTT	CASSKRGPGVHRTGNTIYF
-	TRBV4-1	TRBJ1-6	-	TGCGCCAGCAGCCAAGTCGGGACGGTAAATTCACCCCTCCACTTT	CASSQVGTVNSPLHF
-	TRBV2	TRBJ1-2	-	TGTGCCAGCAGTTCCGACAGCTATGGCTACACCTTC	CASSSDSYGYTF
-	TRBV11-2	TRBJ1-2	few	TGTGCCAGCAGCATCGGACAGCTCGATGGCTACACCTTC	CASSIGQLDGYTF
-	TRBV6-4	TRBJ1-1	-	TGTGCCAGCAGTGTCGGGGAGAACACTGAAGCTTTCTTT	CASSVGENTEAFF
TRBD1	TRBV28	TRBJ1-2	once	TGTGCCAGCAGTGGGGGACAGGGAGACGATGGCTACACCTTC	CASSGGQGDDGYTF
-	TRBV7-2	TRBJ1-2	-	TGTGCCAGCAGCTTGCGGGACCGCTATGGCTACACCTTC	CASSLRDRYGYTF
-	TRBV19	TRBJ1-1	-	TGTGCCAGTAGAGCACACGGGGCGATCACTGAAGCTTTCTTT	CASRAHGAITEAFF
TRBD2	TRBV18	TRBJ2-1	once	TGTGCCAGCTCACCAGCGGGAGTAGGAAATGAGCAGTTCTTC	CASSPAGVGNEQFF
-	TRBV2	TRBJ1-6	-	TGTGCCGGTCAGAGCTCCTATAATTCACCCCTCCACTTT	CAGQSSYNSPLHF
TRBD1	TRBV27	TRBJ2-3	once	TGTGCCAGCAGTTTCCGGGACAGGGGATCAGATACGCAGTATTTT	CASSFRDRGSDTQYF
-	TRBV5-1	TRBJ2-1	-	TGCGCCAGCAGCTTTGGCGATGGACGGAGCTCCTACAATGAGCAGTTCTTC	CASSFGDGRSSYNEQFF
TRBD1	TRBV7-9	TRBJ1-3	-	TGTGCCAGCAGCTTGGGACAGGATGGAAACACCATATATTTT	CASSLGQDGNTIYF
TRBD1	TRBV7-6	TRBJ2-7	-	TGTGCCAGCAGCTTAAGTGGGTGGGGGACAGGGAGCTCCTACGAGCAGTACTTC	CASSLSGWGTGSSYEQYF
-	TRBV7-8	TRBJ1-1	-	TGTGCCAGCAGCGTGGTCAGAACAAACACTGAAGCTTTCTTT	CASSVVRTNTEAFF
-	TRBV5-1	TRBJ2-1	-	TGCGCCAGCAGCTTGATAGTCGACAATGAGCAGTTCTTC	CASSLIVDNEQFF
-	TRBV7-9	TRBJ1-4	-	TGTGCCAGCAGCCCCCGGCCGGGGGTCATTCGGGAAAAACTGTTTTTT	CASSPRPGVIREKLFF
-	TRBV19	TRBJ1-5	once	TGTGCCAGTAGTATTCGAGGTAGCAATCAGCCCCAGCATTTT	CASSIRGSNQPQHF
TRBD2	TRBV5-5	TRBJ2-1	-	TGTGCCAGGACTAGCGGGAGGGCCCACAATGAGCAGTTCTTC	CARTSGRAHNEQFF
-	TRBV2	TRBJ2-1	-	TGTGCCAGCAGTGAGAAGGTGGGGCAAGGTGAGCAGTTCTTC	CASSEKVGQGEQFF
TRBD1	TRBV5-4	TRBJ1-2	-	TGTGCCAGCAGGACCGACAGGGTGGGCCAACGTGGCTACACCTTC	CASRTDRVGQRGYTF
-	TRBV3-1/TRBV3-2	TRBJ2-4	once	TGTGCCAGCAGCCAAGATTTCGGGGGCGGGAACATTCAGTACTTC	CASSQDFGGGNIQYF
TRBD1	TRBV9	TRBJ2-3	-	TGTGCCAGCAGCGACAGGGGGCGAGACACAGATACGCAGTATTTT	CASSDRGRDTDTQYF
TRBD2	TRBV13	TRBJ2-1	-	TGTGCCAGCAGCCCGCGACTAGCTGGAAATGAGCAGTTCTTC	CASSPRLAGNEQFF
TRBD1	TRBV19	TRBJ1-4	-	TGTGCCAGTAGTCGAGTAGGGACAGGGAGTGAAAAACTGTTTTTT	CASSRVGTGSEKLFF
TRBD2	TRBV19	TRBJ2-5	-	TGTGCCAGTAGTATAACGGGAGGGCCGAGTGAGACCCAGTACTTC	CASSITGGPSETQYF
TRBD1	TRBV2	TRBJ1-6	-	TGTGCCGGACAGGCCTCCTATAATTCACCCCTCCACTTT	CAGQASYNSPLHF
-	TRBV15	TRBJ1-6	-	TGTGCCACCAGCAGAGAAGGGACAACCTATAATTCACCCCTCCACTTT	CATSREGTTYNSPLHF
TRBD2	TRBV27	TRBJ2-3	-	TGTGCCAGCAGTCGACCGGGACTAGGTAAAGATACGCAGTATTTT	CASSRPGLGKDTQYF
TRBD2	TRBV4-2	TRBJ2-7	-	TGTGCCAGCAGCCCCGGGACTAGCCCTACCTACGAGCAGTACTTC	CASSPGTSPTYEQYF
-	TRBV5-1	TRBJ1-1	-	TGCGCCAGCAGCTTAGGGTTGAACACTGAAGCTTTCTTT	CASSLGLNTEAFF